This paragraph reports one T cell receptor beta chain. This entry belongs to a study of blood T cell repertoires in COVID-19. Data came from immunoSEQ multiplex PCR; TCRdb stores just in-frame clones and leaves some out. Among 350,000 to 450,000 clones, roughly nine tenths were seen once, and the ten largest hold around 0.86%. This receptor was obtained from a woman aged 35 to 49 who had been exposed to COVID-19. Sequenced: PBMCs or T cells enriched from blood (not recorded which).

DNA for the CDR3: TGTGCCAGCAGTGAGCAGGGACAGGGTGGCGGCTACACCTTC. Its translation: CASSEQGQGGGYTF. The chain recombines TRBV6-4 with TRBJ1-2; 9 bases map to TRBD1. This CDR3 spans 14 amino acids. From germline, CDR1 is MRHNA and CDR2 SNTAGT. Unmatched junction bases numbered 7, after V lost 3 bases and J lost 8 bases.